This TCR beta chain was documented in a study of T cells expressing NK-cell markers. TCRdb reprocessed the 5' RACE reads, with one entry per CDR3 protein and no DNA. The sample table includes roughly 150,000 distinct CDR3 sequences. Germline V CDR1 and CDR2: LGHDT, YNNKEL (reference sequence). CDR3 length equals 13 residues. The chain couples TRBV3-1 to TRBJ2-7. The sequence came from a man aged 18-69 years in good health. The sequenced material came from blood T cells: a sorted CD56 or NKG2C T cell subset, CD4+ or CD8+ T cells, or bulk PBMC T cells (not recorded which). The CDR3 spells CASSQGLGSEQYF.